This T cell receptor beta chain was retrieved from a study of T cell responses to AZD1222 COVID-19 vaccine. The germline gives CDR1 SGHRS, CDR2 YFSETQ. Trimming took 2 bases from V and 3 from J, leaving 11 bases between them. The length of the CDR3 is 14 residues. Method: immunoSEQ multiplex PCR; TCRdb's copy keeps in-frame clones and lacks some. The sample carries about 150,000 clones, approximately 90% recorded once. The source material was peripheral blood, sampled on day 0 of AZD1222 vaccination. The rearrangement links TRBV5-1 to TRBJ2-5, with a tentative D call TRBD2 (5 bases). The sequence was obtained from an adult in good health. The CDR3 DNA sequence: TGCGCCAGCAGCTTCGGACTGGAGAAAGAGACCCAGTACTTC. Protein product: CASSFGLEKETQYF.